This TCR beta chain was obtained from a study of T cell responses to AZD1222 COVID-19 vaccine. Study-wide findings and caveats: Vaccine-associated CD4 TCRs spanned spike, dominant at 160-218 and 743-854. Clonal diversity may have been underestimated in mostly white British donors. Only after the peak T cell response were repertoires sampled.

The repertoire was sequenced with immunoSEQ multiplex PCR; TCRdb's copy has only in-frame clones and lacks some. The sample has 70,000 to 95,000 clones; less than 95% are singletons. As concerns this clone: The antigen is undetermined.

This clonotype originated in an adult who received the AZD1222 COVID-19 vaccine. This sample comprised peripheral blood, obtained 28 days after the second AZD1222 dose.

CDR3 nucleotide sequence: TGTGCCAGCTCGCCGGGCCTAGCCAAAAACATTCAGTACTTC. Encoded protein: CASSPGLAKNIQYF. V is TRBV18 and J is TRBJ2-4, with D unresolved. The germline gives CDR1 KGHSH, CDR2 LQKENI. Trimming cost V 6 bases and J 0 bases, with 9 bases left between them. This CDR3 spans 14 amino acids.